The next 22 T cell receptor beta chains were all read from a single sample in a study of CD8+CD57+ T cells in acquired aplastic anemia. TCR beta VDJ combinations and CDR3 sequences were profiled from genomic DNA. Via MiXCR, TCRdb re-called the reads, giving one row per CDR3 protein. The data hold fewer than 250,000 distinct CDR3 sequences, with about half observed a single time. By flow cytometry, patients selected for sequencing had shown an expansion of CD8+CD57+ cells. The sample was sorted CD4+, CD8+, or CD8+CD57+ T cells (not recorded which) from PBMCs. These receptors came from a human donor with aplastic anemia.

This clonotype came up many times. This chain joins TRBV6-1 and TRBJ1-1; no clear D. In germline, CDR1 is MNHNS, CDR2 SASEGT. This CDR3 spans 14 amino acids. The V and J ends lost 1 base and 0 bases respectively, with 6 bases between them. CDR3 region: CASSEVRVNTEAFF. CDR3 nucleotide sequence: TGTGCCAGCAGTGAAGTTCGGGTGAACACTGAAGCTTTCTTT.

This clonotype was observed many times. This rearrangement joins TRBV5-6 to TRBJ2-2; 9 bases line up with TRBD1. The CDR3 is made up of 14 amino acids. The V gene's germline CDR1 is SGHDT and CDR2 YYEEEE. J gave up 3 bases and V 4 bases, and 1 base lay outside the gene matches. The CDR3 protein is CASSRDRDTGELFF. In DNA form, the CDR3 reads TGTGCCAGCAGCAGGGACAGGGACACCGGGGAGCTGTTTTTT.

This clonotype was detected ten times or more. The chain couples TRBV5-1 to TRBJ1-2, with D possibly matching TRBD1 (5 bases). Germline-derived CDR1 and CDR2 are SGHRS and YFSETQ. Trimming took 6 bases from V and 3 from J, leaving 9 bases between them. This CDR3 region has 12 residues. The CDR3 nucleotides read TGCGCCAGCAAGGCGGGGGACTATGGCTACACCTTC. This encodes CASKAGDYGYTF.

This clonotype occurred many times. This chain links TRBV19 with TRBJ1-2, with D tentatively TRBD1 (6 bases). This CDR3 is 12 amino acids long. The V and J ends lost 7 bases and 8 bases respectively, with 14 bases between them. Germline CDR1 is LNHDA and CDR2 is SQIVND (reference sequence). This CDR3 is CASKHRVGGYTF. The CDR3 nucleotides are TGTGCCAGTAAACACAGGGTTGGCGGCTACACCTTC.

J is TRBJ2-5 and V is TRBV2; the D gene is possibly TRBD2 (6 bases). V lost 2 bases to trimming and J lost 5 bases, with 15 bases between them. This CDR3 has 15 residues. Germline CDR1 and CDR2: SNHLY and FYNNEI. CDR3 amino acids: CASSEIGGSDETQYF. The CDR3 region has the DNA TGTGCCAGCAGTGAAATAGGAGGGTCGGATGAGACCCAGTACTTC. Supplemented by reference TRBV2 and TRBJ2-5, the full variable domain reads EPEVTQTPSHQVTQMGQEVILRCVPISNHLYFYWYRQILGQKVEFLVSFYNNEISEKSEIFDDQFSVERPDGSNFTLKIRSTKLEDSAMYFCASSEIGGSDETQYFGPGTRLLVL.

The rearrangement uses TRBV25-1 and TRBJ2-1; the match to TRBD2 covers 10 bases. The CDR3 totals 15 residues. With 4 bases clipped from V and 3 bases from J, the junction kept 3 bases outside the gene matches. Germline loops: CDR1 MGHDK, CDR2 SYGVNS. CDR3 nucleotides: TGTGCCAGCAGTGTTCCTAGCGGGAGCTACAATGAGCAGTTCTTC. It encodes CASSVPSGSYNEQFF. The full variable domain, rest sourced from reference TRBV25-1 and TRBJ2-1, is EADIYQTPRYLVIGTGKKITLECSQTMGHDKMYWYQQDPGMELHLIHYSYGVNSTEKGDLSSESTVSRIRTEHFPLTLESARPSHTSQYLCASSVPSGSYNEQFFGPGTRLTVL.

This clonotype has at least ten counts. The chain carries TRBV4-1 and TRBJ1-2; D gene unclear. This CDR3 contains 15 residues. The germline V gene has CDR1 MGHRA and CDR2 YSYEKL. The V gene lost 1 base and the J gene lost 5 bases, with 14 bases spanning the gap. The CDR3 reads CASSQGEGEVYGYTF. For the CDR3, the DNA is TGCGCCAGCAGCCAAGGTGAAGGAGAGGTGTATGGCTACACCTTC.

This chain uses TRBV5-1 with TRBJ2-3; 7 nucleotides match TRBD1. Trimming at V came to 4 bases and at J to 2 bases, leaving 16 bases not matched to a gene. Germline V CDR1 and CDR2: SGHRS, YFSETQ. The CDR3 runs 18 residues. As DNA, the CDR3 is TGCGCCAGCAGCCAGTACGGGACAGCTCATTATCTCACAGATACGCAGTATTTT. This gives the protein CASSQYGTAHYLTDTQYF. The full variable domain, rest sourced from reference TRBV5-1 and TRBJ2-3, is KAGVTQTPRYLIKTRGQQVTLSCSPISGHRSVSWYQQTPGQGLQFLFEYFSETQRNKGNFPGRFSGRQFSNSRSEMNVSTLELGDSALYLCASSQYGTAHYLTDTQYFGPGTRLTVL.

This clonotype showed up many times. V and J are TRBV4-1 and TRBJ2-1; TRBD2 matches 12 bases. Trimming took 1 base from V and 6 from J; bases not matched to a gene: 4. This CDR3 region has 16 residues. CDR1 and CDR2 from the germline V gene are MGHRA and YSYEKL. The CDR3 reads CASSQVLAGGVNEQFF. As DNA, the CDR3 is TGCGCCAGCAGCCAAGTACTAGCGGGGGGCGTCAATGAGCAGTTCTTC.

This clonotype was found many times. For the CDR3, the DNA is TGCAGTGCTAGTCGAACCAACCTTGGACGCTCGCCGGGAGGCTACACCTTC. Protein product: CSASRTNLGRSPGGYTF. The chain employs TRBV20-1 and TRBJ1-2; D is undetermined. The germline CDR1 and CDR2 sequences are DFQATT and SNEGSKA (reference sequence). This CDR3 spans 17 amino acids. V was trimmed by 3 bases and J by 8 bases, leaving 28 bases between them.

The rearrangement uses TRBV12-3 or TRBV12-4 and TRBJ1-1; D unclear. The CDR3 is made up of 14 amino acids. V lost 8 bases and J lost 1, with 14 bases in between. CDR3 nucleotides: TGTGCCAGCCCCGCCCGACGGAGGAACACTGAAGCTTTCTTT. Its protein is CASPARRRNTEAFF.

The chain carries TRBV20-1 and TRBJ2-2; no reliable D call. Trimming cost V 6 bases and J 4 bases, with 9 bases left between them. The germline V gene encodes CDR1 DFQATT and CDR2 SNEGSKA (reference sequence). The CDR3 covers 12 residues. CDR3 residues: CSAPNPTGELFF. The DNA for the CDR3 is TGCAGTGCCCCAAACCCCACCGGGGAGCTGTTTTTT.

The J gene is TRBJ2-7, the V gene TRBV4-3, with D unresolved. This CDR3 is built from 13 residues. Germline lookup yields CDR1 LGHNA and CDR2 YSLEER. The V and J ends lost 0 bases and 7 bases respectively, with 10 bases between them. CDR3 sequence (DNA): TGCGCCAGCAGCCAAGATTCACGACTTGAGCAGTACTTC. Amino acid sequence: CASSQDSRLEQYF.

V and J are TRBV19 and TRBJ1-2; 7 bases agree with TRBD1. V lost 7 bases and J lost 3; bases outside the gene matches: 8. CDR1 is LNHDA and CDR2 is SQIVND in the germline V gene (reference sequence). This CDR3 is built from 14 residues. The CDR3 coding sequence is TGTGCCAGTAAGAGACAGGGTGAATACTATGGCTACACCTTC. It yields the protein CASKRQGEYYGYTF.

The V gene is TRBV5-1, the J gene TRBJ2-5; D could derive from TRBD1 or TRBD2 (6 bases each). V was cut by 0 bases and J by 4 bases, with 19 bases left in between. From germline, CDR1 is SGHRS and CDR2 YFSETQ. The CDR3 spans 17 residues. Written as DNA, the CDR3 is TGCGCCAGCAGCTTGGCCCCGAGTTGGGGGGCGGGAGAGACCCAGTACTTC. Amino acids: CASSLAPSWGAGETQYF.

The rearrangement joins TRBV15 to TRBJ1-2, with a tentative D call TRBD1 (5 bases). Germline CDR1 and CDR2: LNHNV and YYDKDF (reference sequence). Deletions cut 0 bases from V and 4 bases from J, with 12 bases between. The CDR3 sequence is 15 residues long. This CDR3 is CATSRDRAGRYGYTF. The CDR3 region has the DNA TGTGCCACCAGCAGAGATCGGGCAGGGCGCTATGGCTACACCTTC.

The chain uses TRBV12-3 or TRBV12-4 and TRBJ2-2; D is possibly TRBD2 (7 bases). V dropped 6 bases and J dropped 4 bases, with 21 bases sitting between them. The CDR3 runs to 17 residues. CDR3 bases: TGTGCCAGCAGCCACGTAGGGGGGGCAGGAGGCACCGGGGAGCTGTTTTTT. Its protein product is CASSHVGGAGGTGELFF.

In its sample, this clonotype was seen a few times. The gene calls are TRBV29-1 and TRBJ1-2; D is perhaps TRBD1 (6 bases). The germline CDR1 and CDR2 sequences are SQVTM and ANQGSEA. CDR3 length equals 10 residues. V lost 7 bases and J lost 5, with 8 bases in between. In nucleotides, the CDR3 is TGCAGCGCGGACAGTTATGGCTACACCTTC. Protein product: CSADSYGYTF.

This clonotype has ten or more counts. This chain connects TRBV7-9 to TRBJ2-3; TRBD1 matches 8 bases. Germline trimming cut 5 bases from V and 3 bases from J; bases unmatched to any gene: 16. CDR1 and CDR2 from the germline V gene are SEHNR and FQNEAQ (reference sequence). The CDR3 runs 18 residues. CDR3 sequence: CASSPLTRTGSDTDTQYF. The CDR3 nucleotides are TGTGCCAGCAGCCCCCTTACCCGGACAGGGAGTGATACAGATACGCAGTATTTT.

This clonotype was found many times. The chain is built from TRBV19 and TRBJ1-1; 8 bases match TRBD1. The CDR3 runs 13 residues. After removal of 10 bases from V and 4 bases from J, the junction contained 8 bases not matched to a gene. The V gene's germline CDR1 is LNHDA and CDR2 SQIVND (reference sequence). The CDR3 DNA reads as TGTGCCACTTACAGGGGGGTGGGCACTGAAGCTTTCTTT. The encoded protein is CATYRGVGTEAFF.

Many counts were recorded for this clonotype. The chain carries TRBV9 and TRBJ2-3; 14 bases align to TRBD2. From germline, CDR1 is SGDLS and CDR2 YYNGEE. The V segment lost 3 bases and the J segment 7 bases; nucleotides outside the gene matches: 7. The CDR3 consists of 16 residues. Here the CDR3 DNA reads TGTGCCAGCAGCGCCGCGACTAGCGGGGGGGCCAATACGCAGTATTTT. It translates to CASSAATSGGANTQYF. The complete variable domain, with remaining parts taken from reference TRBV9 and TRBJ2-3, reads DSGVTQTPKHLITATGQRVTLRCSPRSGDLSVYWYQQSLDQGLQFLIQYYNGEERAKGNILERFSAQQFPDLHSELNLSSLELGDSALYFCASSAATSGGANTQYFGPGTRLTVL.

This clonotype appeared many times. J is TRBJ2-3 and V is TRBV19; 16 bases map to TRBD2. The CDR3 loop spans 19 amino acids. Germline lookup yields CDR1 LNHDA and CDR2 SQIVND (reference sequence). The junction had 13 bases not matched to a gene; V was cut back by 7 bases and J by 3 bases. CDR3 in amino acids: CASTGTSGGARQLTDTQYF. The DNA of the CDR3 is TGTGCCAGTACCGGGACTAGCGGGGGGGCTCGACAGCTGACAGATACGCAGTATTTT. The full variable domain, in which reference TRBV19 and TRBJ2-3 provide the parts outside the CDR3, is DGGITQSPKYLFRKEGQNVTLSCEQNLNHDAMYWYRQDPGQGLRLIYYSQIVNDFQKGDIAEGYSVSREKKESFPLTVTSAQKNPTAFYLCASTGTSGGARQLTDTQYFGPGTRLTVL.